A single sample gave rise to the 5 T cell receptor beta chains below, sequenced in a study of T cells in Graves' hyperthyroidism and ophthalmopathy. The TCR beta CDR3 regions underwent amplification using RNA transcripts as the source. When the TCR CDR3 underwent first-round RT-PCR, the HTBI primer set was used. MiXCR was run by TCRdb on the multiplex PCR reads, yielding one entry per CDR3 protein. The profile shows approximately 320,000 distinct CDR3 sequences, approximately 17% of them singletons. Sample: blood. All receptors derive from a man aged 30 to 45 with Graves' hyperthyroidism.

This clonotype was seen more than once but under ten times. V and J are TRBV6-1 and TRBJ2-7; 7 nucleotides agree with TRBD1. This CDR3 contains 14 residues. V shed 4 bases, J shed 4 bases, and the junction held 7 bases outside the gene matches. The germline CDR1 and CDR2 sequences are MNHNS and SASEGT. CDR3 sequence reads: CASSGSRQGYEQYF. DNA of the CDR3: TGTGCCAGCAGTGGATCTCGACAGGGTTACGAGCAGTACTTC.

This clonotype was counted many times. The J gene is TRBJ2-3, the V gene TRBV18, with D tentatively TRBD2 (6 bases). V was cut by 3 bases and J by 2 bases, with 9 bases left in between. Germline CDR1 and CDR2: KGHSH and LQKENI. The CDR3 sequence is 14 residues long. The CDR3 DNA is TGTGCCAGCTCACCGGCGGGGCACACAGATACGCAGTATTTT. Translating gives CASSPAGHTDTQYF.

This clonotype was recorded a few times. A much larger clone sits a single nucleotide away, making a read error possible. The V gene is TRBV12-3 or TRBV12-4, the J gene TRBJ2-1; 11 bases agree with TRBD2. The ends lost 5 bases at V and 5 bases at J; junction bases unmatched: 2. This CDR3 comprises 14 residues. CDR3 nucleotides: TGTGCCAGCAGTGGGACTAGCGGAGACAATGAGCAGTTCTTC. Translation gives CASSGTSGDNEQFF.

The table lists this clonotype with many counts. The V gene is TRBV6-1, the J gene TRBJ2-3; 10 bases map to TRBD2. The V gene end was trimmed by 6 bases and the J gene end by 3 bases; junction bases not matched to a gene: 6. The length of the CDR3 is 15 residues. Germline CDR1 and CDR2: MNHNS and SASEGT. DNA for the CDR3: TGTGCCAGCAGACCCGGACTAGCGGTAACAGATACGCAGTATTTT. Translating gives CASRPGLAVTDTQYF.

The table lists this clonotype with many counts. The rearrangement links TRBV7-8 to TRBJ2-7; TRBD2 matches 12 bases. The V and J ends lost 4 bases and 3 bases, in that order; junction bases with no gene match: 1. The CDR3 is 14 residues long. The germline V gene encodes CDR1 SGHVS and CDR2 FQNEAQ. The CDR3: CASSSTSGSYEQYF. CDR3 nucleotides: TGTGCCAGCAGCTCGACTAGCGGGAGCTACGAGCAGTACTTC.